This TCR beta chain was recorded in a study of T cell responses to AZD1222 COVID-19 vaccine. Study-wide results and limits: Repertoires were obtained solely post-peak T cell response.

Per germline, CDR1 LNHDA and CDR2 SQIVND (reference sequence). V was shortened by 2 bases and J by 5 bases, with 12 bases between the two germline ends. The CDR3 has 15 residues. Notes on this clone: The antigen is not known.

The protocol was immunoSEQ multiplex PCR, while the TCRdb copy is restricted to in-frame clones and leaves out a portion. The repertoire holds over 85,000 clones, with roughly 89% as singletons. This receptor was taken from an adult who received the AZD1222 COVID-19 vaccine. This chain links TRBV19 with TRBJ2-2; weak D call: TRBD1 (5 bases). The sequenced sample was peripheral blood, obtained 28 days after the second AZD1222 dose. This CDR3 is CASSIRQGGTGELFF. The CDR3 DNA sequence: TGTGCCAGTAGTATAAGGCAGGGCGGAACCGGGGAGCTGTTTTTT.